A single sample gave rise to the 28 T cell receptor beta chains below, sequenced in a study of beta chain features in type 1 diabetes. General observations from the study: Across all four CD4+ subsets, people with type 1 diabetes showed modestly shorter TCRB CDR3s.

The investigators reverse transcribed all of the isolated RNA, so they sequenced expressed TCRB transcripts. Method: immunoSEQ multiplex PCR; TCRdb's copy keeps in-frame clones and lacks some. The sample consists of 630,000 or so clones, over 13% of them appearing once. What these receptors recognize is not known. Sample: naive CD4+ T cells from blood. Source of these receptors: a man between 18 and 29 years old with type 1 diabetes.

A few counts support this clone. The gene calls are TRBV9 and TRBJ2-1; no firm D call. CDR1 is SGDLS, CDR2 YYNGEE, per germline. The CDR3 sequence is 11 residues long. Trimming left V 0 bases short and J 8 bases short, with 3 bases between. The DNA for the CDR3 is TGTGCCAGCAGCGTAGATTATGAGCAGTTCTTC. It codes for CASSVDYEQFF.

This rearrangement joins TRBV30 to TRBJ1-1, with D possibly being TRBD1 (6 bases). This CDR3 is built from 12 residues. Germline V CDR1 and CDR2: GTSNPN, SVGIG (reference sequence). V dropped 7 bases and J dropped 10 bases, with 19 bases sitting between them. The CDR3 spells CAFNRDTNIAFF. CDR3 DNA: TGTGCCTTCAACAGGGACACTAATATAGCTTTCTTT.

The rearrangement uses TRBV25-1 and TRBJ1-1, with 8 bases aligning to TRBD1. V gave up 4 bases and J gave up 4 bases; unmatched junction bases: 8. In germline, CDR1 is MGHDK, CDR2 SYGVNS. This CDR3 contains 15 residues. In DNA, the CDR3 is TGTGCCAGCAGTGTTACGACAGGGGTGGCCACTGAAGCTTTCTTT. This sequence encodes CASSVTTGVATEAFF.

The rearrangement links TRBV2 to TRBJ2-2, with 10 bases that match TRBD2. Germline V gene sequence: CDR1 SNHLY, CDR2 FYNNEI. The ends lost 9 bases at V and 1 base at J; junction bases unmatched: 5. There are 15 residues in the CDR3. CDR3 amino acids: CASGVAGGNTGELFF. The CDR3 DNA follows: TGTGCCAGTGGAGTAGCGGGAGGGAACACCGGGGAGCTGTTTTTT. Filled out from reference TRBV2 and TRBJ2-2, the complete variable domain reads EPEVTQTPSHQVTQMGQEVILRCVPISNHLYFYWYRQILGQKVEFLVSFYNNEISEKSEIFDDQFSVERPDGSNFTLKIRSTKLEDSAMYFCASGVAGGNTGELFFGEGSRLTVL.

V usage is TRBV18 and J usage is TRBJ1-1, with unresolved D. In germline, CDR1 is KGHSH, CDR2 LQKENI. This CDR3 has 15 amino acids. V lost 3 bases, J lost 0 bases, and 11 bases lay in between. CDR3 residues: CASSPSSGMNTEAFF. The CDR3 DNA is TGTGCCAGCTCACCGTCATCGGGCATGAACACTGAAGCTTTCTTT.

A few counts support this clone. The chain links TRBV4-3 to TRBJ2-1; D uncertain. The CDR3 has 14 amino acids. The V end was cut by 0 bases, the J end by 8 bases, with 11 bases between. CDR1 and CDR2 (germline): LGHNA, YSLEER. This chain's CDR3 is CASSQDYSADEQFF. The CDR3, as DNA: TGCGCCAGCAGCCAAGATTACTCGGCGGATGAGCAGTTCTTC.

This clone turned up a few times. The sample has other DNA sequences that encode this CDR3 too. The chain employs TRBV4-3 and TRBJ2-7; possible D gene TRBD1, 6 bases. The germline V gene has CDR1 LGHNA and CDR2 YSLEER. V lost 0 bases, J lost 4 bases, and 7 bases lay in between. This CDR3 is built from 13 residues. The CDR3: CASSQDRGYEQYF. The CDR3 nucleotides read TGCGCCAGCAGCCAAGACAGGGGTTACGAGCAGTACTTC.

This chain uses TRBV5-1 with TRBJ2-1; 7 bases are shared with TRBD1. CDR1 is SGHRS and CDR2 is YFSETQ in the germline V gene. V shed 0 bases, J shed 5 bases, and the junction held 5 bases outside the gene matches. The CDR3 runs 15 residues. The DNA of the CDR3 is TGCGCCAGCAGCTTGGAGGGCAGGGGGAACAATGAGCAGTTCTTC. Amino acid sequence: CASSLEGRGNNEQFF.

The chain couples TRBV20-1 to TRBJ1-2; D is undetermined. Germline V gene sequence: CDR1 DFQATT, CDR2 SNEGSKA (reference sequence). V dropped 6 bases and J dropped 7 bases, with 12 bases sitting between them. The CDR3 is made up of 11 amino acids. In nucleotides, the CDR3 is TGCAGTGCCGTAGCCCTAAGTGGCTACACCTTC. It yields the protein CSAVALSGYTF.

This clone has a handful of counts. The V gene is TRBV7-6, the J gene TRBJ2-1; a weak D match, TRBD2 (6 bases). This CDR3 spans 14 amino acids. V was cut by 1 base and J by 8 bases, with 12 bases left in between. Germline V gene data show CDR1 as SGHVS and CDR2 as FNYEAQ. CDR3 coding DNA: TGTGCCAGCAGCTTAGATCCGGCTAGCGATGAGCAGTTCTTC. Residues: CASSLDPASDEQFF.

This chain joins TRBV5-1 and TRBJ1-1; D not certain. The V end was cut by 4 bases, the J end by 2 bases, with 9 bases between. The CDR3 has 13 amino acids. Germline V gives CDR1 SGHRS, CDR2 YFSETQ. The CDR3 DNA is TGCGCCAGCAGCCGGAGGCCCAACACTGAAGCTTTCTTT. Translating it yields CASSRRPNTEAFF.

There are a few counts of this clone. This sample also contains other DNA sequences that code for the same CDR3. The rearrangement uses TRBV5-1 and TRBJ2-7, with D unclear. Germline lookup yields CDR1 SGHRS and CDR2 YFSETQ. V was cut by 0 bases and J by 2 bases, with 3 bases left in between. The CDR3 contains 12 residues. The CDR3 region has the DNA TGCGCCAGCAGCTTGGGGGCCTACGAGCAGTACTTC. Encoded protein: CASSLGAYEQYF.

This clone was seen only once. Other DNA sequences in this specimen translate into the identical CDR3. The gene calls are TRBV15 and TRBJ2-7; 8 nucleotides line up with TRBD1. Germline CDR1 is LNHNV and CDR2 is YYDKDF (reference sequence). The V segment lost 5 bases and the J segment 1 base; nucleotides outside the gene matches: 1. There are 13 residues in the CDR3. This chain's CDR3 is CATSRDRSYEQYF. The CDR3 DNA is TGTGCCACCAGCCGGGACAGGTCCTACGAGCAGTACTTC.

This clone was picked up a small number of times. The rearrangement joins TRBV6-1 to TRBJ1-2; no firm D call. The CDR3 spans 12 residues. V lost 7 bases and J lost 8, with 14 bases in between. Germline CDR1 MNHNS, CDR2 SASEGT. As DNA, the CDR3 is TGTGCCAGCACTCTGACCGCTAGGGGCTACACCTTC. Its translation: CASTLTARGYTF.

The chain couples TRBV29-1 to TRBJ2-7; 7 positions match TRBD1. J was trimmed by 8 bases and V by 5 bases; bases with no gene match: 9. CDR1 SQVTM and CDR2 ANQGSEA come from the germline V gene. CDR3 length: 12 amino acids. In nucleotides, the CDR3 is TGCAGCGTTTTTAACTCGGGACAGCAGCAGTACTTC. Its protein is CSVFNSGQQQYF.

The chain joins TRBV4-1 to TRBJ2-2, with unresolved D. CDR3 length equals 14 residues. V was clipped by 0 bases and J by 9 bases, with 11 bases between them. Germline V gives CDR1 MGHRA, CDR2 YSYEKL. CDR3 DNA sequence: TGCGCCAGCAGCCAAGAAGGTTCTAAACGGGAGCTGTTTTTT. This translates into CASSQEGSKRELFF.

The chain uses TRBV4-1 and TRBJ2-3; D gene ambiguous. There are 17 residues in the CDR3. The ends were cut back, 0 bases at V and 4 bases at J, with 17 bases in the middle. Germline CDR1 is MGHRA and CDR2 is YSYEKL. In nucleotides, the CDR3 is TGCGCCAGCAGCCAAGAGAGCCTGTTGGGGTCCTCAGATACGCAGTATTTT. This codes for CASSQESLLGSSDTQYF.

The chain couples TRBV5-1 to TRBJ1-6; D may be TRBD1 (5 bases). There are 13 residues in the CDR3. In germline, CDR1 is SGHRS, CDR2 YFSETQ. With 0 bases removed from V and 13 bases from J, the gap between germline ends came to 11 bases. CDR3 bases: TGCGCCAGCAGCTTGGCGGGGGAATCCCCCCTCCACTTT. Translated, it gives CASSLAGESPLHF.

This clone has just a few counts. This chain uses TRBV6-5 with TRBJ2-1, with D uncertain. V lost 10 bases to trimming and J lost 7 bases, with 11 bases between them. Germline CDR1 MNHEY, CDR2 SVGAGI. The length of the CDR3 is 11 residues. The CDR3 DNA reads TGTGCCACCCCACCGAGGAATGAGCAGTTCTTC. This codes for CATPPRNEQFF.

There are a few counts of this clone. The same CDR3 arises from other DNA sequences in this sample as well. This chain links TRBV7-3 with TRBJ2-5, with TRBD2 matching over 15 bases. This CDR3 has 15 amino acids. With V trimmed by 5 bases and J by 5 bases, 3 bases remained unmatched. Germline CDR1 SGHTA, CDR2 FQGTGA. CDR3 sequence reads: CASSLGLAGGETQYF. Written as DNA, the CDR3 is TGTGCCAGCAGCCTAGGACTAGCGGGAGGGGAGACCCAGTACTTC.

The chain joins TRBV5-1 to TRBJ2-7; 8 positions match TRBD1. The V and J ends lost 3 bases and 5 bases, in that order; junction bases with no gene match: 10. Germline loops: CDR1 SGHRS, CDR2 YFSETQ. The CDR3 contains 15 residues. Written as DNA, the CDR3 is TGCGCCAGCAGCTCTCTAACCGGGACAGGTAACGAGCAGTACTTC. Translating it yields CASSSLTGTGNEQYF.

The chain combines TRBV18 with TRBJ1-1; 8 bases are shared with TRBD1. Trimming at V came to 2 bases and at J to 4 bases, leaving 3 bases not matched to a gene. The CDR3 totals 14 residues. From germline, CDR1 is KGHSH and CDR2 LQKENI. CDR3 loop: CASSPETGVTEAFF. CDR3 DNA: TGTGCCAGCTCACCAGAGACAGGGGTCACTGAAGCTTTCTTT.

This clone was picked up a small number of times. CDR3 coding DNA: TGTGCCAGCAGCGTTGATGGCGGTTTGGGGCCCCAGCATTTT. Residues: CASSVDGGLGPQHF. The chain employs TRBV9 and TRBJ1-5; no clear D gene. Trimming pared 2 bases from V and 9 bases from J, leaving 15 bases between. The CDR3 sequence is 14 residues long. Germline V CDR1 and CDR2: SGDLS, YYNGEE.

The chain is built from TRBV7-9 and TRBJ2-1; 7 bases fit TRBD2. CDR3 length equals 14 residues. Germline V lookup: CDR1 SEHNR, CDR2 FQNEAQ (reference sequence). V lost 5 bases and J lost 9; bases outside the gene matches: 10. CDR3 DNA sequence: TGTGCCAGCAGCCCCGGACTAGTTTCGGTTGAGCAGTTCTTC. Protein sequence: CASSPGLVSVEQFF.

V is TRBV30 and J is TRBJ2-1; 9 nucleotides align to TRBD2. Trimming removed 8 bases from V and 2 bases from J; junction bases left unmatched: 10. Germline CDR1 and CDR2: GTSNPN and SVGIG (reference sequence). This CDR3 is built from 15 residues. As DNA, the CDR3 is TGTGCCGGAGAGTTGGCGGGAGGGCCCTACAATGAGCAGTTCTTC. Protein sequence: CAGELAGGPYNEQFF.

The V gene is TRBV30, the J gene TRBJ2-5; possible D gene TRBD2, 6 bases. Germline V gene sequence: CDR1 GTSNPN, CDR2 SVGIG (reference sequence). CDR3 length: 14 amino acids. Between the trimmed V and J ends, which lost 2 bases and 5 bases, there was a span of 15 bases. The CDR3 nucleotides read TGTGCCTGGAGTCACCCGGGACGGGAGGAGACCCAGTACTTC. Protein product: CAWSHPGREETQYF. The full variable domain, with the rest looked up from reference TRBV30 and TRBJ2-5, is SQTIHQWPATLVQPVGSPLSLECTVEGTSNPNLYWYRQAAGRGLQLLFYSVGIGQISSEVPQNLSASRPQDRQFILSSKKLLLSDSGFYLCAWSHPGREETQYFGPGTRLLVL.

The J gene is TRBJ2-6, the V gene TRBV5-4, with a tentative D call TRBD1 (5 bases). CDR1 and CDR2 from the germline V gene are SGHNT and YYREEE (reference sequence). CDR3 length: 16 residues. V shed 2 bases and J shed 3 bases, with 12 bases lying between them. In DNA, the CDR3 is TGTGCCAGCAGCTTTCAATTAGGGGTTGGGGCCAACGTCCTGACTTTC. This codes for CASSFQLGVGANVLTF.

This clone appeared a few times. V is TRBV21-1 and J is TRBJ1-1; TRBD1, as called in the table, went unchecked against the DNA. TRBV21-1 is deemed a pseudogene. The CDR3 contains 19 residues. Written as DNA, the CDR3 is TGTGCCAGCAGTCAGCGCCTCTTCAAAAACAGGGACAAGAACACTGAAGCTTTCTTT. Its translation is CASSQRLFKNRDKNTEAFF.